This entry lists 10 T cell receptor beta chains sequenced from one sample in a study of neurological immune-mediated disorders. MiXCR, run by TCRdb on the 5' RACE reads, gives a single entry per CDR3 protein. The data show roughly 70,000 distinct CDR3 sequences, 3% to 5% seen once. The specimen was PBMCs. The origin of the receptors is a man between 25 and 39 years old with multiple sclerosis.

This clonotype showed up many times. The CDR3 loop reads CASSEEAGKGADTQYF. CDR3 bases: TGTGCCAGCAGTGAAGAGGCGGGGAAGGGGGCAGATACGCAGTATTTT. The rearrangement links TRBV6-1 to TRBJ2-3; tentatively, D is TRBD1 or TRBD2 (6 bases each). Germline V gene sequence: CDR1 MNHNS, CDR2 SASEGT. This CDR3 has 16 residues. V shed 1 base and J shed 4 bases, with 15 bases lying between them.

This clonotype appeared many times. The chain has TRBV6-4 and TRBJ1-1; 9 bases fit TRBD1. The CDR3 runs to 14 residues. V lost 6 bases to trimming and J lost 4 bases; unmatched junction nucleotides: 6. The germline V gene has CDR1 MRHNA and CDR2 SNTAGT. DNA for the CDR3: TGTGCCAGCAGGCGACAGGGGGAGGGCACTGAAGCTTTCTTT. Translating it yields CASRRQGEGTEAFF.

This clonotype occurred many times. The rearrangement links TRBV6-5 to TRBJ1-1; TRBD1 matches 8 bases. V was pared by 4 bases and J by 1 base, with 5 bases of the junction left unmatched. Germline CDR1 is MNHEY and CDR2 is SVGAGI. The CDR3 contains 15 residues. The CDR3 DNA reads TGTGCCAGCAGTTGGACAGGGCGGGGGAACACTGAAGCTTTCTTT. It translates to CASSWTGRGNTEAFF.

In this sample, this clonotype turned up many times. The chain joins TRBV25-1 to TRBJ1-3; 8 nucleotides align to TRBD1. The CDR3 sequence is 16 residues long. Germline assignment: CDR1 MGHDK and CDR2 SYGVNS. V lost 5 bases and J lost 4; bases outside the gene matches: 10. The DNA for the CDR3 is TGTGCCAGCAGTCTTGACAGGGGCTACTCCGGAAACACCATATATTTT. As protein: CASSLDRGYSGNTIYF.

This clonotype was seen repeatedly, ten times or more. The chain links TRBV5-1 to TRBJ2-7; perhaps TRBD2 as D (5 bases). The CDR3 length is 13 residues. From germline, CDR1 is SGHRS and CDR2 YFSETQ. Trimming shortened V by 4 bases and J by 7 bases, and 15 bases separated the two germline ends. The DNA of the CDR3 is TGCGCCAGCAGCCGGACTCCCTCTGAGGAGCAGTACTTC. Translation gives CASSRTPSEEQYF.

This clonotype was picked up many times. This sequence joins TRBV4-1 and TRBJ2-7; unclear D gene. CDR1 and CDR2 from the germline V gene are MGHRA and YSYEKL. V shed 3 bases and J shed 3 bases, with 3 bases lying between them. The CDR3 totals 11 residues. The CDR3 region is CASSQNYEQYF. The CDR3 DNA sequence: TGCGCCAGCAGCCAGAACTACGAGCAGTACTTC.

This clonotype was counted many times. This chain connects TRBV19 to TRBJ2-1, with 9 bases lining up with TRBD2. CDR1 and CDR2 from the germline V gene are LNHDA and SQIVND (reference sequence). The ends lost 7 bases at V and 2 bases at J; junction bases unmatched: 3. The CDR3 runs 14 residues. CDR3 loop: CASNERGAYNEQFF. The CDR3, as DNA: TGTGCCAGTAATGAGCGGGGGGCCTACAATGAGCAGTTCTTC. Complete variable domain (other parts from reference TRBV19 and TRBJ2-1): DGGITQSPKYLFRKEGQNVTLSCEQNLNHDAMYWYRQDPGQGLRLIYYSQIVNDFQKGDIAEGYSVSREKKESFPLTVTSAQKNPTAFYLCASNERGAYNEQFFGPGTRLTVL.

This clonotype was picked up many times. The chain combines TRBV12-3 or TRBV12-4 with TRBJ2-1, with D maybe TRBD1 (8 bases). The CDR3 is made up of 14 amino acids. Trimming took 5 bases from V and 3 from J, leaving 11 bases between them. This CDR3 reads CASSHRGGYNEQFF. CDR3 coding DNA: TGTGCCAGCAGTCACAGGGGGGGCTACAATGAGCAGTTCTTC.

This clonotype was seen many times. The chain combines TRBV12-3 or TRBV12-4 with TRBJ2-7, with D possibly TRBD2 on 5 matching bases. The CDR3 runs 13 residues. Trimming removed 4 bases at V and 7 bases at J, with 14 bases between. CDR3 sequence (DNA): TGTGCCAGCAGTTCAGCCCCGTCGGGAGAGCAGTACTTC. Its translation: CASSSAPSGEQYF.

This clonotype was recorded at least ten times. The chain carries TRBV29-1 and TRBJ1-4; 7 bases line up with TRBD1. This CDR3 has 14 amino acids. CDR1 and CDR2 from the germline V gene are SQVTM and ANQGSEA. V trimming: 6 bases; J trimming: 4 bases; junction bases outside the gene matches: 8. The CDR3 DNA reads as TGCAGCGTGGGAATACAGGGGTTTAATGAAAAACTGTTTTTT. It yields the protein CSVGIQGFNEKLFF.